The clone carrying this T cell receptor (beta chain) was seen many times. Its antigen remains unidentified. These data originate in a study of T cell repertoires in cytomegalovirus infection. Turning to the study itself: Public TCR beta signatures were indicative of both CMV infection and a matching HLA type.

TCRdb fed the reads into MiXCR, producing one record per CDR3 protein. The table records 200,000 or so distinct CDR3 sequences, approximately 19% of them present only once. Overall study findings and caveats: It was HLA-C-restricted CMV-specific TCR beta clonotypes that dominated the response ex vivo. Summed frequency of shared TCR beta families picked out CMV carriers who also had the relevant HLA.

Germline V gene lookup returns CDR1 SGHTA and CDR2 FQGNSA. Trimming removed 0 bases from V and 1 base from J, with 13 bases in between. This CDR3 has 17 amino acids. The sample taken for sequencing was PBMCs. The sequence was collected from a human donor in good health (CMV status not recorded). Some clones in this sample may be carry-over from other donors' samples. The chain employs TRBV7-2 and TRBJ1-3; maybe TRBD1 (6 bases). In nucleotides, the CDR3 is TGTGCCAGCAGCTTAGCGGGGGGAAGGGGGTCTGGAAACACCATATATTTT. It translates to CASSLAGGRGSGNTIYF.